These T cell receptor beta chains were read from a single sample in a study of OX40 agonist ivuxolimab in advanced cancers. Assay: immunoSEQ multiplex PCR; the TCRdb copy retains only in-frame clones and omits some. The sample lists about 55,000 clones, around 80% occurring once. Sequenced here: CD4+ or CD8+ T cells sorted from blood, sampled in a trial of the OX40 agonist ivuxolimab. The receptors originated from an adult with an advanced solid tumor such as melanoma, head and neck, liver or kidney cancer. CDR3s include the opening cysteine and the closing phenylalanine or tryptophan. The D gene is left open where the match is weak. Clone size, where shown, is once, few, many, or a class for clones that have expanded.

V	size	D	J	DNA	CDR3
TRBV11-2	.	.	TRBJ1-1	TGTGCCAGCAGCTCAACAGGTCGCGAAGTGAACACTGAAGCTTTCTTT	CASSSTGREVNTEAFF
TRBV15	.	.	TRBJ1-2	TGTGCCACCAGCAGAACTCGGGGTAACTATGGCTACACCTTC	CATSRTRGNYGYTF
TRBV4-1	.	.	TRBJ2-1	TGCGCCAGCAGCCAAGATAGGACCTTCAGTGAGCAGTTCTTC	CASSQDRTFSEQFF
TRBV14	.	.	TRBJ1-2	TGTGCCAGCAGCCCTCGTGGAGGGTCCTATGGCTACACCTTC	CASSPRGGSYGYTF
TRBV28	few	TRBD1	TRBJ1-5	TGTGCCAGCAGTATACGGGACAGGGGACAGCCCCAGCATTTT	CASSIRDRGQPQHF
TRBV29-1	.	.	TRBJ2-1	TGCAGCGCCGGCAGGGCAGGAGAGGCCCAGTTCTTC	CSAGRAGEAQFF
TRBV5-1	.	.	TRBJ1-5	TGCGCCAGCAGCGGGGGGTTTAGGGAGGGTCAGCCCCAGCATTTT	CASSGGFREGQPQHF
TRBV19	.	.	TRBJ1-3	TGTGCCAGTAACGAAGGCAGGGTGGTTGGAAACACCATATATTTT	CASNEGRVVGNTIYF
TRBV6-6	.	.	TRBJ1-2	TGTGCCAGCAGTTACGGGGGGGAGGGCTACACCTTC	CASSYGGEGYTF
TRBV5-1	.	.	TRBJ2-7	TGCGCCAGCACCCCCCGGGAGAATTATCCCTACGAGCAGTACTTC	CASTPRENYPYEQYF
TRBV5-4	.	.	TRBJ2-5	TGTGCCAGCAGCTTGGGAGGGAGAGCCAAAGAGACCCAGTACTTC	CASSLGGRAKETQYF
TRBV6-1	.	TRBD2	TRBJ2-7	TGTGCCAGCACGGGGGGGAGGGCCTACTTTTACGAGCAGTACTTC	CASTGGRAYFYEQYF
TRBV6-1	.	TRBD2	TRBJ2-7	TGTGCCAGCAGTATACAACCCGGGACTAACTACGAGCAGTACTTC	CASSIQPGTNYEQYF
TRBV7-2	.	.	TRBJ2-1	TGTGCCAGCAGCCCTGGACTAAACTCCTACAATGAGCAGTTCTTC	CASSPGLNSYNEQFF
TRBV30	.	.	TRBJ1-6	TGTGCCTGGAGTAGGGGACGGGGGAGCTCCTATAATTCACCCCTCCACTTT	CAWSRGRGSSYNSPLHF
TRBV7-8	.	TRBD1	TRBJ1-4	TGTGCCAGCAGAATTTCAGGGGGCGCAACTAATGAAAAACTGTTTTTT	CASRISGGATNEKLFF
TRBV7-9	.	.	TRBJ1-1	TGTGCCAGCAGCTTAGGAGCTCAGGGGCGGGGGAACACTGAAGCTTTCTTT	CASSLGAQGRGNTEAFF
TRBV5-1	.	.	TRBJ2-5	TGCGCCAGCAGCTTGCAGGGTCAAGAGACCCAGTACTTC	CASSLQGQETQYF
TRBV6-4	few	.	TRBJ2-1	TGTGCCAGCAGCTCTACAGGGAAAGGGTCCTACAATGAGCAGTTCTTC	CASSSTGKGSYNEQFF
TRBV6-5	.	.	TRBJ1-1	TGTGCCAGCAGTTACAAGGTGGGGAGGGCCACTGAAGCTTTCTTT	CASSYKVGRATEAFF
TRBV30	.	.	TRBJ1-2	TGTGCCTGGAGTGGACAGACTTTGATCTATGGCTACACCTTC	CAWSGQTLIYGYTF
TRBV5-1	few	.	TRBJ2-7	TGCGCCAGCAGCCGGGGGAGGGGGATCGAGCAGTACTTC	CASSRGRGIEQYF
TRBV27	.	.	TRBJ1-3	TGTGCCAGGTCTCAACAGGTATCTGGAAACACCATATATTTT	CARSQQVSGNTIYF
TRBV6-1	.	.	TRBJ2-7	TGTGCCAGCAGGAAGAGGGATACCTTCTACGAGCAGTACTTC	CASRKRDTFYEQYF
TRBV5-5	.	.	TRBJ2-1	TGTGCCAGCAGCTCAAGAATCGACTACAATGAGCAGTTCTTC	CASSSRIDYNEQFF
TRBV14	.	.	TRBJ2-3	TGTGCCAGCAGCCAAGTTTGGGGTGCAGATACGCAGTATTTT	CASSQVWGADTQYF
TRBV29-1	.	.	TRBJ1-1	TGCAGCGTTTGGGACCCTAGAACGGCAGCTTTCTTT	CSVWDPRTAAFF
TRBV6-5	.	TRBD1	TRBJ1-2	TGTGCCAGCAGCGCGGACAGGCCACCCTATGGCTACACCTTC	CASSADRPPYGYTF
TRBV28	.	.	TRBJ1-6	TGTGCCAGCAGTCCCCGGAGGTCTAAGCGGTTCCACTTT	CASSPRRSKRFHF
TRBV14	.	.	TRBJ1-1	TGTGCCAGCAGCCCCAATCGATATGCTGAAGCTTTCTTT	CASSPNRYAEAFF
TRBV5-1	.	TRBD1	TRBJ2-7	TGCGCCAGCAGCTTCTCGACAGGGGACCTATACGAGCAGTACTTC	CASSFSTGDLYEQYF
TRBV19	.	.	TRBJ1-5	TGTGCCAGTAGTCAGAAGGTCGGTTCTCAGCCCCAGCATTTT	CASSQKVGSQPQHF
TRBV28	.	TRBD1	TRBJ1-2	TGTGCCAGCAGGACAGGGGGCTATGGCTACACCTTC	CASRTGGYGYTF
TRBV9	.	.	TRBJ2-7	TGTGCCAGCAGCGTAAGCCCTACGAGCGTCTACGAGCAGTACTTC	CASSVSPTSVYEQYF
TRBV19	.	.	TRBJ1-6	TGTGCCAGCGCCGACGGACAGCCGGGCTCCTATAATTCACCCCTCCACTTT	CASADGQPGSYNSPLHF
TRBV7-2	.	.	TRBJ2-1	TGTGCCAGCAGCTTGGCAGCACCCGTAAATGAGCAGTTCTTC	CASSLAAPVNEQFF
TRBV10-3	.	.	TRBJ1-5	TGTGCCATCAGCCATAGCAATCAGCCCCAGCATTTT	CAISHSNQPQHF
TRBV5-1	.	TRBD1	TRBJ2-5	TGCGCCAGCAGCTTAGGGGGACAGACGGGGGAGACCCAGTACTTC	CASSLGGQTGETQYF